Included here is one T cell receptor beta chain sequence, with context. CDR1 is MNHEY, CDR2 SMNVEV, per germline (reference sequence). The CDR3 totals 14 residues. The V gene end was trimmed by 3 bases and the J gene end by 6 bases; junction bases not matched to a gene: 3. The sample is drawn from a study of shared clonotypes between healthy human individuals. The repertoire was sequenced with immunoSEQ multiplex PCR; TCRdb's copy has only in-frame clones and lacks some. Found here are roughly 1,600,000 clones, about 98.5% of them singletons; the top ten hold about 0.34%. What was sequenced was naive CD4+ T cells sorted from blood. The subset: CD45RA+ positively selected. The sequence was collected from a man aged 30 to 45 in good health. The genes are TRBV27 and TRBJ2-1; 9 nucleotides align to TRBD2. The CDR3 reads CASSFRGGGNEQFF. The CDR3 nucleotides are TGTGCCAGCAGTTTCCGCGGGGGGGGCAATGAGCAGTTCTTC.